This TCR beta chain originates from a study of low-dose radiotherapy and immunotherapy resistance in tumors. In its sample, this clonotype was seen many times. V dropped 5 bases and J dropped 6; count of bases not matched to a gene: 10. Germline assignment: CDR1 DFQATT and CDR2 SNEGSKA (reference sequence). The CDR3 has 14 amino acids. Covering alpha and beta chains, TRAV- and TRBV-specific primers were used for the first-strand cDNA. It was with a constant-region primer and a V-primer adapter that TCRs were amplified over approximately 20 PCR cycles. TCRdb used MiXCR to reprocess the reads, holding one entry per CDR3 protein. The table lists about 97,000 distinct CDR3 sequences, about 20% of them singletons. Time point specified: after trial treatment. Treatment meaning: LDRT plus nivolumab, ipilimumab, low-dose cyclophosphamide and aspirin (RACIN trial).

This TCR derives from a male donor with prostate cancer. V gene TRBV20-1 combines with J gene TRBJ2-3, with 8 bases aligning to TRBD2. Sequencing was performed on PBMCs, taken after low-dose radiotherapy plus immunotherapy. CDR3 loop: CSAPSGGGIDTQYF. In nucleotides, the CDR3 is TGCAGTGCTCCCAGCGGGGGCGGGATTGATACGCAGTATTTT.